This TCR beta chain was found in a study of CD8 T cells in Susac syndrome. From blood CD8+ and CD4+ T cells, TCR beta sequences were generated. Random-hexamer reverse transcription was applied to about 0.45 to 1 ug RNA. Across 54 Vbeta and 13 Jbeta, immunoSEQ multiplex PCR amplified TCR beta CDR3. TCRdb fed the immunoSEQ multiplex PCR reads into MiXCR, producing one record per CDR3 protein. Of about 400,000 distinct CDR3 sequences in the sample, around 85% were seen once. Trimming took 7 bases from V and 0 from J, leaving 10 bases between them. Per the germline V gene, CDR1 is LNHDA and CDR2 is SQIVND (reference sequence). The CDR3 totals 13 residues.

The chain is built from TRBV19 and TRBJ2-7; possibly TRBD2 for D (6 bases). Sequenced: CD8+ T cells from PBMCs. This sequence originates from a human donor with multiple sclerosis. CDR3 in amino acids: CASKGRSSYEQYF. CDR3 in DNA: TGTGCCAGTAAGGGGAGGAGCTCCTACGAGCAGTACTTC.